Below, 21 T cell receptor beta chains from the same sample are listed, as sequenced in a study of blood T cell repertoires in COVID-19. Here immunoSEQ multiplex PCR was the method, and the copy in TCRdb shows in-frame clones only, minus some. The sample contains just under 150,000 clones, over 80% of which appear only once. The sample comprised peripheral blood. These receptors were taken from a woman in her fifties or sixties with acute or convalescent COVID-19.

Here the CDR3 reads CASSYEGLTGNTIYF. The CDR3 coding sequence is TGTGCCAGCAGTTACGAGGGACTTACTGGAAACACCATATATTTT. The V call is TRBV6-5, the J call TRBJ1-3, with a possible D match to TRBD1 (5 bases). The germline CDR1 and CDR2 sequences are MNHEY and SVGAGI. The CDR3 is 15 amino acids. V lost 2 bases, J lost 2 bases, and 10 bases lay in between.

This clone was seen a few times. CDR3 sequence (DNA): TGTGCCAGCAGCTTAGCGTTCTCTTCTCAGGGTGAGACTGAAGCTTTCTTT. This sequence encodes CASSLAFSSQGETEAFF. The chain is built from TRBV7-9 and TRBJ1-1; TRBD1 might be the D (5 bases). The V and J ends lost 0 bases and 5 bases respectively, with 19 bases between them. The CDR3 is 17 amino acids. The V gene's germline CDR1 is SEHNR and CDR2 FQNEAQ (reference sequence).

The rearrangement uses TRBV19 and TRBJ2-3, with D maybe TRBD1 (6 bases). This CDR3 comprises 16 residues. CDR1 is LNHDA and CDR2 is SQIVND in the germline V gene (reference sequence). Deletions cut 6 bases from V and 1 base from J, with 17 bases between. CDR3 bases: TGTGCCAGTAGGCCAACAGGGTTGAGAGGCACAGATACGCAGTATTTT. Protein product: CASRPTGLRGTDTQYF.

The chain recombines TRBV27 with TRBJ1-2; 10 bases are shared with TRBD1. Looked up from germline, CDR1 is MNHEY and CDR2 is SMNVEV (reference sequence). Trimming cost V 4 bases and J 3 bases; bases outside gene matches: 5. There are 15 residues in the CDR3. DNA for the CDR3: TGTGCCAGCAGTTCCTTGGGGACAGGGGACTATGGCTACACCTTC. It translates to CASSSLGTGDYGYTF.

The V call is TRBV9, the J call TRBJ1-6; D perhaps matches TRBD1 (5 bases). CDR3 length: 14 residues. Trimming stripped 4 bases from V and 7 bases from J, with 12 bases between. Germline CDR1 reads SGDLS; CDR2 reads YYNGEE. The CDR3 coding sequence is TGTGCCAGCAGCCTGAACAGGATCAATTCACCCCTCCACTTT. Translated, it gives CASSLNRINSPLHF.

The chain carries TRBV19 and TRBJ2-3; D gene unclear. The CDR3 consists of 11 residues. V shed 6 bases and J shed 2 bases, with 3 bases lying between them. CDR1 is LNHDA and CDR2 is SQIVND in the germline V gene (reference sequence). CDR3 bases: TGTGCCAGTAGCCACACAGATACGCAGTATTTT. This sequence encodes CASSHTDTQYF.

The chain employs TRBV7-9 and TRBJ2-5, with 12 bases identical to TRBD2. The CDR3 is 15 residues long. V shed 5 bases, J shed 2 bases, and the junction held 3 bases outside the gene matches. Per the germline V gene, CDR1 is SEHNR and CDR2 is FQNEAQ (reference sequence). The CDR3 protein is CASSLLAGGQETQYF. In DNA, the CDR3 is TGTGCCAGCAGCCTACTAGCGGGGGGACAAGAGACCCAGTACTTC.

This clone was found a few times. The V call is TRBV7-9, the J call TRBJ1-5; TRBD1 matches 10 bases. Germline lookup yields CDR1 SEHNR and CDR2 FQNEAQ (reference sequence). V shed 5 bases, J shed 2 bases, and the junction held 3 bases outside the gene matches. There are 15 residues in the CDR3. The chain's CDR3 is CASSLGTGGNQPQHF. The CDR3 nucleotides read TGTGCCAGCAGCCTGGGGACAGGGGGCAATCAGCCCCAGCATTTT.

In this sample, this clone turned up a few times. This chain uses TRBV2 with TRBJ2-1, with D tentatively TRBD1 (6 bases). The germline V and J ends were trimmed by 3 bases and 10 bases, with 7 bases remaining between them. The V gene's germline CDR1 is SNHLY and CDR2 FYNNEI. The CDR3 is made up of 11 amino acids. The DNA of the CDR3 is TGTGCCAGCAGTGAGGGGACAGAGCAGTTCTTC. This gives the protein CASSEGTEQFF.

V is TRBV29-1 and J is TRBJ2-1; a weak D match, TRBD2 (6 bases). This CDR3 is 16 amino acids long. V lost 3 bases and J 0 bases, leaving 15 bases between the germline ends. In germline, CDR1 is SQVTM, CDR2 ANQGSEA. The CDR3 protein is CSVDGSGRSSYNEQFF. CDR3 bases: TGCAGCGTTGATGGATCCGGGAGAAGCTCCTACAATGAGCAGTTCTTC.

The V gene is TRBV10-1, the J gene TRBJ1-1; 7 nucleotides match TRBD1. The CDR3 extends over 15 amino acids. With V trimmed by 3 bases and J by 1 base, 5 bases remained unmatched. Germline CDR1 and CDR2: WNHNN and SYGVQD (reference sequence). CDR3 residues: CASSDPGTENTEAFF. The CDR3 DNA sequence: TGCGCCAGCAGTGACCCCGGGACAGAGAACACTGAAGCTTTCTTT.

The gene calls are TRBV3-1 (or the pseudogene TRBV3-2) and TRBJ2-7, with 8 bases fitting TRBD1. In germline, CDR1 is LGHDT, CDR2 YNNKEL (reference sequence). The CDR3 loop spans 15 amino acids. With 5 bases clipped from V and 2 bases from J, the junction kept 8 bases outside the gene matches. The CDR3 reads CASSVPGTGAYEQYF. The CDR3 DNA sequence: TGTGCCAGCAGCGTTCCCGGGACAGGAGCCTACGAGCAGTACTTC.

The chain couples TRBV9 to TRBJ2-3; D is unresolved. Trimming removed 2 bases at V and 3 bases at J, with 10 bases between. Germline CDR1 reads SGDLS; CDR2 reads YYNGEE. CDR3 length equals 14 residues. CDR3 amino acids: CASSVPTLTDTQYF. The CDR3 DNA reads TGTGCCAGCAGCGTCCCGACATTAACAGATACGCAGTATTTT.

The V gene is TRBV27, the J gene TRBJ1-5; TRBD1 is a possible D gene (5 bases). The germline V and J ends were trimmed by 6 bases and 2 bases, with 17 bases remaining between them. Germline V gives CDR1 MNHEY, CDR2 SMNVEV (reference sequence). The CDR3 runs to 16 residues. CDR3 sequence reads: CASSLSQGLGNQPQHF. In DNA, the CDR3 is TGTGCCAGCAGCCTTAGTCAGGGATTGGGCAATCAGCCCCAGCATTTT.

The chain employs TRBV9 and TRBJ2-3; D uncertain. The CDR3 is 14 amino acids. From germline, CDR1 is SGDLS and CDR2 YYNGEE. Trimming pared 2 bases from V and 2 bases from J, leaving 9 bases between. The CDR3 bases are TGTGCCAGCAGCGTCTACCTTTCCACAGATACGCAGTATTTT. It yields the protein CASSVYLSTDTQYF. Drawing the rest from reference TRBV9 and TRBJ2-3, the complete variable domain is DSGVTQTPKHLITATGQRVTLRCSPRSGDLSVYWYQQSLDQGLQFLIQYYNGEERAKGNILERFSAQQFPDLHSELNLSSLELGDSALYFCASSVYLSTDTQYFGPGTRLTVL.

The chain is built from TRBV7-9 and TRBJ1-5, with TRBD1 identical over 9 bases. The V segment lost 3 bases and the J segment 1 base; nucleotides outside the gene matches: 10. Germline lookup yields CDR1 SEHNR and CDR2 FQNEAQ (reference sequence). The CDR3 sequence is 18 residues long. The CDR3 sequence: CASSLGTGFIGSNQPQHF. The DNA for the CDR3 is TGTGCCAGCAGCTTGGGGACAGGGTTCATCGGCAGCAATCAGCCCCAGCATTTT.

V and J are TRBV10-2 and TRBJ1-4; D possibly corresponds to TRBD1 (6 bases). Germline V lookup: CDR1 WSHSY, CDR2 SAAADI. This CDR3 has 15 residues. V was clipped by 2 bases and J by 4 bases, with 11 bases between them. As DNA, the CDR3 is TGCGCCAGCAGTGAGAGCAAGGGACATAATGAAAAACTGTTTTTT. This codes for CASSESKGHNEKLFF.

The chain has TRBV6-6 and TRBJ1-2, with 7 bases fitting TRBD1. J was trimmed by 4 bases and V by 2 bases; bases with no gene match: 10. The CDR3 has 16 amino acids. Germline values: CDR1 MNHNY, CDR2 SVGAGI (reference sequence). CDR3 amino acids: CASSYVGTEIGYGYTF. In DNA form, the CDR3 reads TGTGCCAGCAGTTACGTCGGGACAGAAATAGGCTATGGCTACACCTTC.

The CDR3 nucleotides read TGTGCCAGCAGTTACTCCGGGGATGAGGGCAAAAACATTCAGTACTTC. Translation gives CASSYSGDEGKNIQYF. The chain couples TRBV6-6 to TRBJ2-4; D is perhaps TRBD2 (5 bases). Trimming stripped 0 bases from V and 3 bases from J, with 12 bases between. Germline V gene data show CDR1 as MNHNY and CDR2 as SVGAGI (reference sequence). The CDR3 runs 16 residues.

The rearrangement links TRBV27 to TRBJ2-3; 8 positions agree with TRBD1. Germline CDR1 is MNHEY and CDR2 is SMNVEV (reference sequence). Trimming at V came to 3 bases and at J to 2 bases, leaving 7 bases not matched to a gene. The CDR3 extends over 16 amino acids. The DNA of the CDR3 is TGTGCCAGCAGTTTTCATGGACAGGGTTACACAGATACGCAGTATTTT. Protein product: CASSFHGQGYTDTQYF.

The V call is TRBV5-1, the J call TRBJ2-1, with TRBD2 identical over 10 bases. Germline V lookup: CDR1 SGHRS, CDR2 YFSETQ. This CDR3 is 14 amino acids long. Losses at the gene ends were 4 bases for V and 5 bases for J; bases not matched to a gene: 3. This CDR3 reads CASSPSGRDNEQFF. The CDR3 DNA is TGCGCCAGCAGCCCGAGCGGGAGGGACAATGAGCAGTTCTTC.